The 32 T cell receptor beta chains presented below share a single source sample, sequenced in a study of beta chain features in type 1 diabetes. As every portion of the isolated RNA was reverse transcribed, the sequencing read expressed TCRB transcripts. The data were produced by immunoSEQ multiplex PCR, yet TCRdb's version contains in-frame clones alone and is incomplete. The data hold about 620,000 clones, with 15% to 18% observed a single time. The sequencing input was naive CD4+ T cells from blood. The receptor source for this set is a man between 18 and 35 years old in good health.

This chain joins TRBV10-3 and TRBJ2-1; D tentatively reads TRBD1 or TRBD2 (5 bases each). Looked up from germline, CDR1 is ENHRY and CDR2 is SYGVKD. This CDR3 has 15 residues. V was clipped by 7 bases and J by 4 bases, with 17 bases between them. CDR3 in amino acids: CAITGSSGAYNEQFF. The CDR3 DNA reads TGTGCCATCACGGGATCCTCCGGGGCGTACAATGAGCAGTTCTTC.

This clone was seen more than once but under ten times. The V and J genes are TRBV9 and TRBJ2-4; TRBD2 is a possible D gene (6 bases). CDR3 length equals 15 residues. Germline V gene data show CDR1 as SGDLS and CDR2 as YYNGEE. V was cut by 4 bases and J by 7 bases, with 18 bases left in between. CDR3 nucleotides: TGTGCCAGCAGCTTCAGACTAGGCCGCGACAACATTCAGTACTTC. This codes for CASSFRLGRDNIQYF.

This chain joins TRBV7-9 and TRBJ2-7; D call uncertain. CDR3 length equals 14 residues. Per germline, CDR1 SEHNR and CDR2 FQNEAQ (reference sequence). V was pared by 3 bases and J by 7 bases, with 16 bases between. The CDR3 is CASSLATNGWEQYF. The DNA for the CDR3 is TGTGCCAGCAGCTTGGCGACGAATGGGTGGGAGCAGTACTTC.

V usage is TRBV7-3 and J usage is TRBJ2-7; maybe TRBD2 (7 bases). Germline V gives CDR1 SGHTA, CDR2 FQGTGA. Between the trimmed V and J ends, which lost 4 bases and 4 bases, there was a span of 14 bases. The CDR3 sequence is 14 residues long. DNA of the CDR3: TGTGCCAGCAGCTCCGGGGGGCTCGGGTACGAGCAGTACTTC. The encoded protein is CASSSGGLGYEQYF.

This sequence joins TRBV9 and TRBJ1-2; D not certain. Trimming cost V 0 bases and J 7 bases, with 13 bases left between them. The germline gives CDR1 SGDLS, CDR2 YYNGEE. This CDR3 comprises 14 residues. Here the CDR3 reads CASSVGAFPGGYTF. In nucleotides, the CDR3 is TGTGCCAGCAGCGTAGGTGCCTTCCCTGGTGGCTACACCTTC.

This sequence joins TRBV7-2 and TRBJ2-6; D is tentatively TRBD1 or TRBD2 (6 bases each). This CDR3 is built from 17 residues. The germline gives CDR1 SGHTA, CDR2 FQGNSA. Trimming cost V 0 bases and J 2 bases, with 11 bases left between them. CDR3 amino acids: CASSLAGGGTGANVLTF. CDR3 in DNA: TGTGCCAGCAGCTTAGCAGGGGGAGGTACTGGGGCCAACGTCCTGACTTTC.

The rearrangement links TRBV5-1 to TRBJ1-2; 9 bases line up with TRBD1. The germline V gene encodes CDR1 SGHRS and CDR2 YFSETQ. The V and J ends lost 3 bases and 0 bases, in that order; junction bases with no gene match: 3. This CDR3 is built from 15 residues. CDR3 loop: CASSSWTGANYGYTF. DNA of the CDR3: TGCGCCAGCAGCTCTTGGACAGGGGCTAACTATGGCTACACCTTC.

The chain recombines TRBV28 with TRBJ1-2, with a weak D call TRBD1 (5 bases). The germline CDR1 and CDR2 sequences are MDHEN and SYDVKM. Between the trimmed V and J ends, which lost 6 bases and 1 base, there was a span of 18 bases. The CDR3 extends over 16 amino acids. The CDR3 sequence: CASSGGGTGYNYGYTF. In DNA, the CDR3 is TGTGCCAGCAGCGGCGGGGGGACGGGGTATAACTATGGCTACACCTTC.

CDR3 region: CASGARDREGYTF. The CDR3 DNA sequence: TGTGCTAGTGGTGCCAGGGACAGAGAAGGCTACACCTTC. This chain uses TRBV12-5 with TRBJ1-2; 7 nucleotides match TRBD1. The CDR3 spans 13 residues. Trimming took 5 bases from V and 8 from J; bases not matched to a gene: 8. Germline CDR1 reads LGHNT; CDR2 reads FRNRAP.

This clone occurred a few times. DNA for the CDR3: TGCGCCAGCAGCCTGGGGGACCTTAACCAGCCCCAGCATTTT. Translation: CASSLGDLNQPQHF. The chain carries TRBV5-1 and TRBJ1-5, with D possibly matching TRBD1 (5 bases). Per the germline V gene, CDR1 is SGHRS and CDR2 is YFSETQ. The CDR3 spans 14 residues. Trimming shortened V by 4 bases and J by 7 bases, and 15 bases separated the two germline ends.

In its sample, this clone was seen a few times. The rearrangement links TRBV4-3 to TRBJ1-4; D gene uncertain. The CDR3 sequence is 17 residues long. The V gene's germline CDR1 is LGHNA and CDR2 YSLEER. V was clipped by 0 bases and J by 5 bases, with 16 bases between them. The CDR3 DNA follows: TGCGCCAGCAGCCAAGATCGACAAGGACGGAAAAATGAAAAACTGTTTTTT. It specifies CASSQDRQGRKNEKLFF.

The table lists this clone with a few counts. The chain has TRBV7-2 and TRBJ2-1; D call uncertain. Trimming pared 5 bases from V and 3 bases from J, leaving 11 bases between. Germline CDR1 reads SGHTA; CDR2 reads FQGNSA. This CDR3 spans 14 amino acids. The CDR3 coding sequence is TGTGCCAGCAGCCCGTACAACGGCTACAATGAGCAGTTCTTC. It encodes CASSPYNGYNEQFF.

The CDR3 DNA sequence: TGTGCCAGCAGCTTAAGGGCAGGGGGAACTGAAGCTTTCTTT. The encoded protein is CASSLRAGGTEAFF. The chain joins TRBV5-6 to TRBJ1-1; 7 bases agree with TRBD1. Unmatched junction bases numbered 6, after V lost 2 bases and J lost 5 bases. Germline lookup yields CDR1 SGHDT and CDR2 YYEEEE. The CDR3 runs 14 residues.

This clone came up a few times. The junction shows a germline mismatch at one end, possibly a read error. The gene calls are TRBV6-5 and TRBJ1-1; perhaps TRBD1 as D (5 bases). Per germline, CDR1 MNHEY and CDR2 SVGAGI. The CDR3 covers 14 residues. The CDR3 DNA sequence: TGTGCCATCAGTGAGGTCGACAGTTTTGCTGAAGCTTTCTTT. It is translated as CAISEVDSFAEAFF.

This clone was detected a few times. The genes are TRBV9 and TRBJ2-2, with D possibly being TRBD2 (5 bases). Germline CDR1 is SGDLS and CDR2 is YYNGEE. The CDR3 runs to 15 residues. V lost 0 bases to trimming and J lost 6 bases, with 12 bases between them. In nucleotides, the CDR3 is TGTGCCAGCAGCGTAGAGGGAGCGATAGCCGGGGAGCTGTTTTTT. Amino acid sequence: CASSVEGAIAGELFF.

The chain carries TRBV6-1 and TRBJ2-1; the match to TRBD1 covers 8 bases. CDR3 length equals 15 residues. CDR1 is MNHNS, CDR2 SASEGT, per germline. V trimming: 6 bases; J trimming: 2 bases; junction bases outside the gene matches: 6. CDR3 DNA sequence: TGTGCCAGCAGGCTGACAGGGGCCCCCTACAATGAGCAGTTCTTC. It encodes CASRLTGAPYNEQFF.

The rearrangement links TRBV7-2 to TRBJ2-7, with 10 bases that match TRBD2. Germline assignment: CDR1 SGHTA and CDR2 FQGNSA. V lost 0 bases, J lost 6 bases, and 8 bases stayed unmatched. This CDR3 spans 16 amino acids. CDR3 residues: CASSLARELAGSEQYF. CDR3 sequence (DNA): TGTGCCAGCAGCTTAGCGAGGGAACTAGCGGGATCCGAGCAGTACTTC.

The chain is built from TRBV7-9 and TRBJ2-3; D is perhaps TRBD1 (5 bases). Germline values: CDR1 SEHNR, CDR2 FQNEAQ (reference sequence). The CDR3 covers 14 residues. Trimming removed 3 bases at V and 2 bases at J, with 9 bases between. CDR3 sequence reads: CASSFDRYTDTQYF. CDR3 nucleotide sequence: TGTGCCAGCAGCTTCGACAGATACACAGATACGCAGTATTTT.

The CDR3 DNA sequence: TGTGCCAGCAGCGATCCGGTACTGTACAGGGGGCTTTACGAGCAGTACTTC. It encodes CASSDPVLYRGLYEQYF. This rearrangement joins TRBV7-9 to TRBJ2-7; 9 nucleotides match TRBD1. Trimming at V came to 5 bases and at J to 4 bases, leaving 15 bases not matched to a gene. The CDR3 runs to 17 residues. Germline values: CDR1 SEHNR, CDR2 FQNEAQ (reference sequence).

This clone was seen a few times. The chain couples TRBV6-6 to TRBJ2-3; D ambiguous. Trimming left V 4 bases short and J 5 bases short, with 4 bases between. Germline assignment: CDR1 MNHNY and CDR2 SVGAGI (reference sequence). This CDR3 comprises 11 residues. Written as DNA, the CDR3 is TGTGCCAGCAGTTTAAAAGATACGCAGTATTTT. It specifies CASSLKDTQYF.

The chain employs TRBV10-3 and TRBJ1-2; perhaps TRBD1 as D (6 bases). This CDR3 region has 14 residues. The V end lost 5 bases, the J end lost 4 bases, and 14 bases lay between the germline ends. CDR1 and CDR2 (germline): ENHRY, SYGVKD. The CDR3 DNA follows: TGTGCCATCAGTTCTCGGACAGCTTTCTATGGCTACACCTTC. It is translated as CAISSRTAFYGYTF.

In this sample, this clone turned up a few times. The sample holds other DNA sequences that translate to the same CDR3. The V gene is TRBV28, the J gene TRBJ2-7; TRBD2 matches at 13 bases. Germline V CDR1 and CDR2: MDHEN, SYDVKM. J lost 3 bases, V lost 6 bases, and 2 bases had no gene match. This CDR3 is 14 amino acids long. CDR3: CASSRTSGSYEQYF. CDR3 bases: TGTGCCAGCAGCCGGACTAGCGGGAGCTACGAGCAGTACTTC.

This chain links TRBV27 with TRBJ2-2, with TRBD1 matching 9 bases. Germline V gene sequence: CDR1 MNHEY, CDR2 SMNVEV (reference sequence). The V segment lost 5 bases and the J segment 3 bases; nucleotides outside the gene matches: 4. The CDR3 runs 15 residues. CDR3 sequence: CASSPRQGDTGELFF. In nucleotides, the CDR3 is TGTGCCAGCAGTCCTCGACAGGGGGACACCGGGGAGCTGTTTTTT.

The gene calls are TRBV7-9 and TRBJ2-7; no definite D call. The length of the CDR3 is 12 residues. With 1 base removed from V and 6 bases from J, the gap between germline ends came to 7 bases. The germline V gene encodes CDR1 SEHNR and CDR2 FQNEAQ (reference sequence). CDR3 residues: CASSLGTLEQYF. DNA of the CDR3: TGTGCCAGCAGCTTAGGCACCCTCGAGCAGTACTTC.

This sequence joins TRBV20-1 and TRBJ1-5; no reliable D call. Looked up from germline, CDR1 is DFQATT and CDR2 is SNEGSKA (reference sequence). Trimming took 6 bases from V and 9 from J, leaving 9 bases between them. This CDR3 contains 10 residues. The CDR3 bases are TGCAGTGCCGGAGTTCGGCCCCAGCATTTT. Protein sequence: CSAGVRPQHF.

Regarding this clone: An end of the junction does not agree with germline; a read error may underlie this. The chain recombines TRBV11-2 with TRBJ1-2, with 7 positions matching TRBD1. Germline assignment: CDR1 SGHAT and CDR2 FQNNGV. CDR3 length: 13 residues. CDR3 in amino acids: CASSLDRVVGYTF. DNA for the CDR3: TGTGCCAGCAGCCTAGACAGGGTAGTAGGCTACACCTTC.

The chain employs TRBV9 and TRBJ1-2; D may be TRBD1 (5 bases). In germline, CDR1 is SGDLS, CDR2 YYNGEE. The CDR3 has 13 amino acids. The V and J ends lost 5 bases and 5 bases respectively, with 13 bases between them. The CDR3 spells CASRDLQAYGYTF. Written as DNA, the CDR3 is TGTGCCAGCAGAGACCTACAGGCGTATGGCTACACCTTC.

This clone was counted a few times. This chain uses TRBV29-1 with TRBJ2-1; tentatively, D is TRBD2 (6 bases). The germline gives CDR1 SQVTM, CDR2 ANQGSEA. The CDR3 runs 11 residues. Trimming left V 6 bases short and J 9 bases short, with 12 bases between. CDR3 protein: CSVRRVGEQFF. As DNA, the CDR3 is TGCAGCGTGCGGAGGGTTGGTGAGCAGTTCTTC.

Worth noting for this clone: The sample contains more than one DNA sequence encoding this CDR3. The chain uses TRBV5-1 and TRBJ2-3; D gene unclear. V shed 1 base and J shed 0 bases, with 3 bases lying between them. CDR1 and CDR2 from the germline V gene are SGHRS and YFSETQ. The CDR3 consists of 13 residues. CDR3 residues: CASSLPSTDTQYF. The CDR3 nucleotides are TGCGCCAGCAGCTTGCCCAGCACAGATACGCAGTATTTT.

This clone has more than one count but fewer than ten. The CDR3, as DNA: TGCAGCGTTGCAGGGGGGGCGAACACCGGGGAGCTGTTTTTT. It is translated as CSVAGGANTGELFF. The gene calls are TRBV29-1 and TRBJ2-2; either TRBD1 or TRBD2 may fit D (7 bases each). Trimming shortened V by 4 bases and J by 0 bases, and 9 bases separated the two germline ends. Germline V CDR1 and CDR2: SQVTM, ANQGSEA. This CDR3 region has 14 residues.

This clone was counted between two and nine times. CDR3 protein: CASKGLAHTDTQYF. The CDR3 region has the DNA TGTGCCAGCAAAGGACTAGCTCACACAGATACGCAGTATTTT. This chain uses TRBV2 with TRBJ2-3; 8 positions agree with TRBD2. With 7 bases clipped from V and 2 bases from J, the junction kept 5 bases outside the gene matches. Germline values: CDR1 SNHLY, CDR2 FYNNEI. This CDR3 region has 14 residues.

This clone was detected only a few times. The chain is built from TRBV4-1 and TRBJ2-2, with TRBD2 as a possible D gene (5 bases). The CDR3 sequence is 17 residues long. Germline CDR1 and CDR2: MGHRA and YSYEKL. Trimming took off 8 bases at V and 2 bases at J, with 21 bases between the two ends. CDR3 residues: CASSLAQIGINTGELFF. The CDR3 DNA reads TGCGCCAGCTCCTTGGCCCAAATCGGGATAAACACCGGGGAGCTGTTTTTT.